This TCR beta chain was captured in a study of T-cell reconstitution after alpha-beta-depleted transplantation in children. Study-level findings and limits: Newly produced T cells mostly accounted for T-cell counts and diversity one year post-transplant. By about two months after transplant, alpha-beta T cells reportedly arose from several hundred graft clones that had expanded. Diversity of TCRbeta at day 60 was high in some patients, arising from surviving recipient T cells and thymic progenitors.

Unique molecular identifiers were incorporated into the prepared TCRbeta library. TCRdb itself ran the PCR reads through MiXCR, one entry per CDR3 protein. Of more than 85,000 distinct CDR3 sequences listed, 7.5% to 9.5% are singletons. This clonotype was seen at least ten times. Its specificity is unknown. The TCR sequence derives from a boy aged 2 to 10 with acute lymphoblastic leukemia, due to receive a stem cell transplant. The sample here was PBMCs, taken before TCRalphabeta/CD19-depleted stem cell transplant.

In DNA form, the CDR3 reads TGCAGCGCCGGACAGGGGATCGGGTCAGATACGCAGTATTTT. Protein sequence: CSAGQGIGSDTQYF. The J gene is TRBJ2-3, the V gene TRBV29-1; 9 bases line up with TRBD1. Germline lookup yields CDR1 SQVTM and CDR2 ANQGSEA. This CDR3 has 14 residues. Trimming took 7 bases from V and 4 from J; bases not matched to a gene: 9.